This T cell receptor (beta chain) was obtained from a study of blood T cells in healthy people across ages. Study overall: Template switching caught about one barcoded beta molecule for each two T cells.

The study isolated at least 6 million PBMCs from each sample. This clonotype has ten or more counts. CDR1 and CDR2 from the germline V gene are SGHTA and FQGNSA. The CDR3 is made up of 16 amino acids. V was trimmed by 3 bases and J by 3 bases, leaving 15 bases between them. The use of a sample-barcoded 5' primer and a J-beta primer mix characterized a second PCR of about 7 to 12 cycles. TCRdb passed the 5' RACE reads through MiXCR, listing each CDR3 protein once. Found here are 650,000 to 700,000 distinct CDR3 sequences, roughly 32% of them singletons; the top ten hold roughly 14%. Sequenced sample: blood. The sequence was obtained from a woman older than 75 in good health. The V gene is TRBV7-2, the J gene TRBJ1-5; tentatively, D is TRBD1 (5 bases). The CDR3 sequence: CASSFRGSSTNQPQHF. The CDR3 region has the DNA TGTGCCAGCAGCTTCCGGGGGTCATCAACCAATCAGCCCCAGCATTTT.